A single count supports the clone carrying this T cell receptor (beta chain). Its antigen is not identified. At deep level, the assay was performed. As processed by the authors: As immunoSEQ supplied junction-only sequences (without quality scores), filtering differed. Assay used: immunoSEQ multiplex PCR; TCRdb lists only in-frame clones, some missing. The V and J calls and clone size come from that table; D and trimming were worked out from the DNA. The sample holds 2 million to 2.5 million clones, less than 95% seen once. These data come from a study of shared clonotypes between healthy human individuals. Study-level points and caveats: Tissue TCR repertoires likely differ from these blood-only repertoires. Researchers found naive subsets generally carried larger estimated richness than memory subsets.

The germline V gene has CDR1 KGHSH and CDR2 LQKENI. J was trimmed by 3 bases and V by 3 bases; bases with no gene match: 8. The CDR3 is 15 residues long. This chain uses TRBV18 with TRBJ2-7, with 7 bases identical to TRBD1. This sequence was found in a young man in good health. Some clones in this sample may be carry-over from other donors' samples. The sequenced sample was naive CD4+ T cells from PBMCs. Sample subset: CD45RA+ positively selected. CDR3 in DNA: TGTGCCAGCTCACCCGAGACAGGGATGGGCTACGAGCAGTACTTC. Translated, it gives CASSPETGMGYEQYF.